The clone carrying this T cell receptor (beta chain) appeared many times. The target antigen is unknown. With 6 bases clipped from V and 4 bases from J, the junction kept 8 bases outside the gene matches. This CDR3 has 14 amino acids. Germline V gene data show CDR1 as SGHAT and CDR2 as FQNNGV. Amplified regions were TCR beta CDR3 sequences from RNA transcripts. Primed by the HTBI set, a first-round RT-PCR was run on the TCR CDR3. One entry per CDR3 protein, called by TCRdb with MiXCR from the multiplex PCR reads. Of about 270,000 distinct CDR3 sequences in the sample, around 22% were seen once. Each diagnosis was grounded in clinical symptoms, serum thyroxine and TRAb, thyroid ultrasound, and orbital computed tomography. The record originates from a study of T cells in Graves' hyperthyroidism and ophthalmopathy. Overall study findings and caveats: Blood also contained most expanded thyroid clonotypes above 0.001.

V and J are TRBV11-2 and TRBJ1-2; 7 nucleotides agree with TRBD1. The sequenced sample consisted of blood. This sequence was found in a man aged 25 to 40 with Graves' ophthalmopathy. The CDR3: CASSRDRDGYGYTF. CDR3 DNA: TGTGCCAGCAGTCGTGACAGGGACGGCTATGGCTACACCTTC.